Below are 7 T cell receptor beta chains sequenced from a single sample in a study of blood T cell repertoires in COVID-19. Assay used: immunoSEQ multiplex PCR; TCRdb lists only in-frame clones, some missing. Here the sample spans fewer than 200,000 clones, under 80% being singletons. The source material was peripheral blood. The receptors stem from a woman older than 75 with acute or convalescent COVID-19.

This chain joins TRBV24-1 and TRBJ2-1, with D perhaps matching TRBD1 (5 bases). The ends were cut back, 6 bases at V and 5 bases at J, with 16 bases in the middle. The CDR3 sequence is 15 residues long. The germline V gene encodes CDR1 KGHDR and CDR2 SFDVKD. The CDR3 DNA reads TGTGCCACCAGTTCAGGGAAACTAACCGACAATGAGCAGTTCTTC. This sequence encodes CATSSGKLTDNEQFF.

The rearrangement joins TRBV7-2 to TRBJ2-2; TRBD2 might be the D (5 bases). Germline CDR1 reads SGHTA; CDR2 reads FQGNSA. Trimming left V 0 bases short and J 8 bases short, with 10 bases between. CDR3 length: 14 residues. The CDR3 region is CASSLAAEVGELFF. In DNA form, the CDR3 reads TGTGCCAGCAGCTTAGCGGCGGAGGTAGGGGAGCTGTTTTTT.

CDR3 amino acids: CACHRRLATNEKLFF. Here the CDR3 DNA reads TGTGCCTGTCACAGACGGCTTGCAACTAATGAAAAACTGTTTTTT. V usage is TRBV30 and J usage is TRBJ1-4; D gene uncertain. V shed 6 bases and J shed 0 bases, with 14 bases lying between them. CDR1 GTSNPN and CDR2 SVGIG come from the germline V gene (reference sequence). This CDR3 spans 15 amino acids.

The chain uses TRBV12-5 and TRBJ2-5; a weak D match, TRBD1 (6 bases). Trimming shortened V by 6 bases and J by 5 bases, and 13 bases separated the two germline ends. Germline lookup yields CDR1 LGHNT and CDR2 FRNRAP. The CDR3 contains 13 residues. The CDR3 region is CASGPDRSETQYF. The CDR3 bases are TGTGCTAGTGGACCCGACAGGTCGGAGACCCAGTACTTC. The full variable domain, completed using reference TRBV12-5 and TRBJ2-5, is DARVTQTPRHKVTEMGQEVTMRCQPILGHNTVFWYRQTMMQGLELLAYFRNRAPLDDSGMPKDRFSAEMPDATLATLKIQPSEPRDSAVYFCASGPDRSETQYFGPGTRLLVL.

The V call is TRBV7-9, the J call TRBJ2-1, with 10 bases aligning to TRBD2. This CDR3 is built from 15 residues. Unmatched junction bases numbered 6, after V lost 5 bases and J lost 5 bases. The germline CDR1 and CDR2 sequences are SEHNR and FQNEAQ (reference sequence). This CDR3 reads CASSPGTSENNEQFF. The CDR3 region has the DNA TGTGCCAGCAGCCCCGGGACTAGCGAGAACAATGAGCAGTTCTTC.

V is TRBV7-6 and J is TRBJ1-6; no definite D call. CDR3 length: 16 amino acids. The germline V gene has CDR1 SGHVS and CDR2 FNYEAQ. The ends were cut back, 5 bases at V and 5 bases at J, with 16 bases in the middle. The CDR3 loop is CASSLRQVQDNSPLHF. The CDR3 nucleotides are TGTGCCAGCAGCCTTAGGCAGGTTCAAGATAATTCACCCCTCCACTTT.

This chain uses TRBV7-8 with TRBJ2-2; 8 bases are shared with TRBD2. The ends lost 2 bases at V and 3 bases at J; junction bases unmatched: 11. The CDR3 sequence is 18 residues long. CDR1 is SGHVS, CDR2 FQNEAQ, per germline. The CDR3 protein is CASSLIGQAGAHTGELFF. CDR3 nucleotide sequence: TGTGCCAGCAGCTTAATTGGACAAGCGGGAGCCCACACCGGGGAGCTGTTTTTT.